A single sample is the source of the 29 T cell receptor beta chains below, sequenced in a study of T-cell reconstitution after alpha-beta-depleted transplantation in children. Construction of the TCRbeta library involved unique molecular identifiers. TCRdb redid the calling of the PCR reads with MiXCR, one entry per CDR3 protein. Among tens of thousands of distinct CDR3 sequences listed, approximately 6.1% were seen once. This specimen was PBMCs, mostly from graft donor cells, taken 60 days after TCRalphabeta/CD19-depleted stem cell transplant. The origin of the receptors is a female patient between 2 and 10 years old who had a stem cell transplant for aplastic anemia, so the T cells may come from the graft donor.

This clonotype has a count of ten or more. This chain links TRBV20-1 with TRBJ2-2; 8 positions agree with TRBD2. The CDR3 has 14 amino acids. Germline CDR1 DFQATT, CDR2 SNEGSKA (reference sequence). V shed 7 bases, J shed 0 bases, and the junction held 4 bases outside the gene matches. The CDR3 reads CSGQAGANTGELFF. DNA for the CDR3: TGCAGTGGACAAGCGGGGGCGAACACCGGGGAGCTGTTTTTT.

This clonotype was seen ten or more times. The chain combines TRBV7-2 with TRBJ2-2, with D unclear. The V end was cut by 0 bases, the J end by 0 bases, with 8 bases between. The germline gives CDR1 SGHTA, CDR2 FQGNSA. The CDR3 length is 16 residues. In nucleotides, the CDR3 is TGTGCCAGCAGCTTAGCGGCCATTTCGAACACCGGGGAGCTGTTTTTT. Amino acid sequence: CASSLAAISNTGELFF. Full variable domain (rest looked up from reference TRBV7-2 and TRBJ2-2): GAGVSQSPSNKVTEKGKDVELRCDPISGHTALYWYRQSLGQGLEFLIYFQGNSAPDKSGLPSDRFSAERTGGSVSTLTIQRTQQEDSAVYLCASSLAAISNTGELFFGEGSRLTVL.

There are many counts of this clonotype. The chain has TRBV7-2 and TRBJ2-2, with D unresolved. CDR3 size: 16 residues. Trimming cost V 4 bases and J 4 bases, with 16 bases left between them. Germline CDR1 reads SGHTA; CDR2 reads FQGNSA. The CDR3 here is CASSSRSVQITGELFF. The CDR3 nucleotides read TGTGCCAGCAGCTCCCGCAGCGTACAGATCACCGGGGAGCTGTTTTTT.

This clonotype has ten or more counts. The chain joins TRBV12-3 or TRBV12-4 to TRBJ2-5, with 10 positions matching TRBD2. The CDR3 covers 17 residues. After removal of 2 bases from V and 4 bases from J, the junction contained 10 bases not matched to a gene. CDR3 in DNA: TGTGCCAGCAGTTTAACGTCTAGCGGGGGTTTGCGAGAGACCCAGTACTTC. This encodes CASSLTSSGGLRETQYF.

This clonotype has ten or more counts. The V call is TRBV5-6, the J call TRBJ1-2; D unclear. The CDR3 loop spans 13 amino acids. V gave up 6 bases and J gave up 2 bases, with 11 bases separating them. Germline lookup yields CDR1 SGHDT and CDR2 YYEEEE. In DNA form, the CDR3 reads TGTGCCAGCACCAACCAAGGGAACTATGGCTACACCTTC. Translating it yields CASTNQGNYGYTF. The full variable domain, with the rest looked up from reference TRBV5-6 and TRBJ1-2, is DAGVTQSPTHLIKTRGQQVTLRCSPKSGHDTVSWYQQALGQGPQFIFQYYEEEERQRGNFPDRFSGHQFPNYSSELNVNALLLGDSALYLCASTNQGNYGYTFGSGTRLTVV.

The chain recombines TRBV5-1 with TRBJ2-5; 7 bases match TRBD2. The V gene end was trimmed by 4 bases and the J gene end by 3 bases; junction bases not matched to a gene: 0. This CDR3 region has 12 residues. Germline V gene lookup returns CDR1 SGHRS and CDR2 YFSETQ. Here the CDR3 DNA reads TGCGCCAGCAGCCTAGCGGAAGAGACCCAGTACTTC. It yields the protein CASSLAEETQYF.

This clonotype has at least ten counts. The chain has TRBV6-2 or TRBV6-3 and TRBJ2-5; 10 nucleotides align to TRBD2. V was clipped by 7 bases and J by 3 bases; unmatched bases: 8. CDR3 length: 15 amino acids. Germline CDR1 reads MNHEY; CDR2 reads SVGEGT. The CDR3 loop reads CASKTGTSAKETQYF. The CDR3, as DNA: TGTGCCAGCAAGACGGGGACTAGCGCTAAAGAGACCCAGTACTTC.

This clonotype showed up just a few times. CDR3 in amino acids: CASARTSGRQETQYF. DNA for the CDR3: TGTGCCAGCGCGAGGACTAGCGGGCGTCAAGAGACCCAGTACTTC. The chain joins TRBV2 to TRBJ2-5; the match to TRBD2 covers 11 bases. Germline loops: CDR1 SNHLY, CDR2 FYNNEI. With V trimmed by 8 bases and J by 2 bases, 7 bases remained unmatched. CDR3 length: 15 amino acids. Variable domain in full (rest from reference TRBV2 and TRBJ2-5): EPEVTQTPSHQVTQMGQEVILRCVPISNHLYFYWYRQILGQKVEFLVSFYNNEISEKSEIFDDQFSVERPDGSNFTLKIRSTKLEDSAMYFCASARTSGRQETQYFGPGTRLLVL.

This clonotype appeared many times. The J gene is TRBJ2-3, the V gene TRBV12-3 or TRBV12-4; no firm D call. The CDR3 runs to 14 residues. V lost 5 bases and J lost 3, with 12 bases in between. The CDR3 bases are TGTGCCAGCAGTATCGCCTCGGCGACAGATACGCAGTATTTT. Translating it yields CASSIASATDTQYF.

This clonotype has a count of ten or more. The V and J genes are TRBV29-1 and TRBJ1-2, with TRBD1 matching 8 bases. The germline gives CDR1 SQVTM, CDR2 ANQGSEA. Trimming took 0 bases from V and 7 from J; bases not matched to a gene: 10. CDR3 length: 15 amino acids. Here the CDR3 reads CSVEDQADRERGYTF. The CDR3, as DNA: TGCAGCGTTGAAGATCAGGCGGACAGGGAGCGTGGCTACACCTTC.

Details on this clonotype: A read error may be the cause here, since a much bigger clone is one base away. DNA for the CDR3: TGTGCCAGCAGTGATGCGGGAGGGCCGGCCTACGACCAGTACTTC. Its translation: CASSDAGGPAYDQYF. The chain links TRBV6-1 to TRBJ2-7; 9 bases are a match to TRBD2. The CDR3 length is 15 residues. Germline CDR1 and CDR2: MNHNS and SASEGT.

In its sample, this clonotype was seen many times. The chain links TRBV6-6 to TRBJ2-4; D is unclear. The CDR3 runs 15 residues. CDR1 MNHNY and CDR2 SVGAGI come from the germline V gene (reference sequence). V was pared by 2 bases and J by 0 bases, with 8 bases between. The CDR3 DNA reads as TGTGCCAGCAGTTACGAAGGAGTAGCCAAAAACATTCAGTACTTC. It is translated as CASSYEGVAKNIQYF.

This clonotype was observed a handful of times. The chain carries TRBV19 and TRBJ2-1; 12 bases line up with TRBD2. V lost 3 bases to trimming and J lost 7 bases; unmatched junction nucleotides: 1. Germline V CDR1 and CDR2: LNHDA, SQIVND (reference sequence). The CDR3 extends over 14 amino acids. CDR3 sequence (DNA): TGTGCCAGTAGTATTACTAGCGGGAGGAATGAGCAGTTCTTC. It codes for CASSITSGRNEQFF.

This clonotype was detected many times. This chain joins TRBV7-2 and TRBJ2-1; 11 bases align to TRBD1. V shed 2 bases, J shed 3 bases, and the junction held 3 bases outside the gene matches. The CDR3 spans 16 residues. Germline V gene lookup returns CDR1 SGHTA and CDR2 FQGNSA. This CDR3 reads CASSLTGTGGYNEQFF. CDR3 DNA sequence: TGTGCCAGCAGCTTAACCGGGACAGGGGGCTACAATGAGCAGTTCTTC.

With respect to this clonotype: The junction and the germline gene differ at one end; a read error may be behind it. V gene TRBV20-1 combines with J gene TRBJ1-2, with 9 bases fitting TRBD1. Germline CDR1 DFQATT, CDR2 SNEGSKA (reference sequence). The CDR3 runs to 13 residues. This chain's CDR3 is CSASGQGMSGYPF. CDR3 DNA sequence: TGCAGTGCTAGCGGACAGGGGATGAGTGGCTACCCCTTC.

The chain combines TRBV18 with TRBJ1-1; D might be TRBD1 (6 bases). Germline values: CDR1 KGHSH, CDR2 LQKENI. V was clipped by 1 base and J by 6 bases, with 9 bases between them. The CDR3 contains 13 residues. The CDR3 loop is CASSPRRGSEAFF. DNA for the CDR3: TGTGCCAGCTCACCACGGAGGGGGTCTGAAGCTTTCTTT.

This clonotype has at least ten counts. The J gene is TRBJ2-1, the V gene TRBV5-1, with TRBD2 matching 11 bases. J gave up 6 bases and V 5 bases, and 4 bases lay outside the gene matches. The CDR3 length is 14 residues. Germline CDR1 reads SGHRS; CDR2 reads YFSETQ. As DNA, the CDR3 is TGCGCCAGCAGGGTAGCGGGGGGGCTCAATGAGCAGTTCTTC. It is translated as CASRVAGGLNEQFF.

Ten or more counts support this clonotype. V gene TRBV6-6 combines with J gene TRBJ2-4; D might be TRBD1 (8 bases). The V and J ends lost 6 bases and 3 bases respectively, with 15 bases between them. The length of the CDR3 is 15 residues. Germline V gene data show CDR1 as MNHNY and CDR2 as SVGAGI (reference sequence). The CDR3 DNA follows: TGTGCCAGCAGAATACAGGGGGGGGACAAAAACATTCAGTACTTC. This sequence encodes CASRIQGGDKNIQYF.

This clonotype was counted a few times. The gene calls are TRBV2 and TRBJ1-1; no firm D call. Germline V gene lookup returns CDR1 SNHLY and CDR2 FYNNEI. Trimming removed 3 bases from V and 4 bases from J, with 9 bases in between. The length of the CDR3 is 13 residues. The CDR3 nucleotides are TGTGCCAGCAGTGACAGGAGGTTCACTGAAGCTTTCTTT. The encoded protein is CASSDRRFTEAFF.

This clonotype was found many times. CDR3 bases: TGCAGCGTGGGACAGGGCTACAATGAGCAGTTCTTC. It yields the protein CSVGQGYNEQFF. The chain carries TRBV29-1 and TRBJ2-1, with TRBD1 matching 9 bases. The CDR3 has 12 residues. With 6 bases clipped from V and 3 bases from J, the junction kept 0 bases outside the gene matches. Germline lookup yields CDR1 SQVTM and CDR2 ANQGSEA.

The chain is built from TRBV12-3 or TRBV12-4 and TRBJ1-2, with 8 bases matching TRBD1. The CDR3 consists of 14 residues. V gave up 5 bases and J gave up 8 bases; unmatched junction bases: 10. CDR3 in DNA: TGTGCCAGCAGTCCAGGGGGCGCCATAGGCGGCTACACCTTC. Residues: CASSPGGAIGGYTF.

This clonotype was detected ten times or more. The CDR3 DNA reads as TGTGCCAGCAGCTTTTTCAGGGGCCCTTCGGGCACCGGGGAGCTGTTTTTT. Translation: CASSFFRGPSGTGELFF. The chain combines TRBV5-5 with TRBJ2-2, with D maybe TRBD1 (6 bases). With 2 bases removed from V and 4 bases from J, the gap between germline ends came to 18 bases. Per the germline V gene, CDR1 is SGHKS and CDR2 is YYEKEE (reference sequence). CDR3 length: 17 amino acids.

Remarks on this clonotype: Relative to the germline gene, one junction end is altered; a read error may explain this. V usage is TRBV30 and J usage is TRBJ2-3; no firm D call. The CDR3 consists of 14 residues. Germline lookup yields CDR1 GTSNPN and CDR2 SVGIG (reference sequence). The CDR3 region is CAWRQRLSTDTPYF. CDR3 nucleotide sequence: TGTGCCTGGAGACAACGGCTAAGCACAGATACGCCGTATTTT. The variable domain in full, with the rest retrieved from reference TRBV30 and TRBJ2-3, is SQTIHQWPATLVQPVGSPLSLECTVEGTSNPNLYWYRQAAGRGLQLLFYSVGIGQISSEVPQNLSASRPQDRQFILSSKKLLLSDSGFYLCAWRQRLSTDTPYFGPGTRLTVL.

This clonotype was counted at least ten times. This chain connects TRBV20-1 to TRBJ2-7; D perhaps matches TRBD2 (6 bases). V was trimmed by 3 bases and J by 0 bases, leaving 6 bases between them. Germline CDR1 and CDR2: DFQATT and SNEGSKA (reference sequence). The CDR3 length is 12 residues. Written as DNA, the CDR3 is TGCAGTGCTAGCGGGAGCTCCTACGAGCAGTACTTC. Translating gives CSASGSSYEQYF.

This clonotype was found many times. This sequence joins TRBV7-2 and TRBJ2-1; 11 positions match TRBD2. Germline CDR1 reads SGHTA; CDR2 reads FQGNSA. With V trimmed by 5 bases and J by 9 bases, 6 bases remained unmatched. The CDR3 is 14 residues long. CDR3 amino acids: CASSPPSGRSEQFF. DNA of the CDR3: TGTGCCAGCAGCCCGCCTAGCGGGAGGAGTGAGCAGTTCTTC.

This clonotype was found many times. This chain uses TRBV4-2 with TRBJ2-3; 11 bases match TRBD2. V shed 4 bases and J 2 bases; nucleotides not matched to a gene: 5. This CDR3 comprises 16 residues. Germline values: CDR1 LGHNA, CDR2 YNFKEQ. The CDR3 DNA reads as TGTGCCAGCAGCCTTAGCGGGGGGGCTTTCACAGATACGCAGTATTTT. The encoded protein is CASSLSGGAFTDTQYF.

This clonotype was seen many times. In DNA, the CDR3 is TGTGCCAGCAGCACCCGACAGGGGGCCTCCTACGAGCAGTACTTC. It specifies CASSTRQGASYEQYF. The chain links TRBV28 to TRBJ2-7, with 10 nucleotides matching TRBD1. The CDR3 loop spans 15 amino acids. Germline CDR1 is MDHEN and CDR2 is SYDVKM. Trimming at V came to 6 bases and at J to 0 bases, leaving 5 bases not matched to a gene.

The rearrangement uses TRBV11-3 and TRBJ2-5; D assignment may be TRBD1 or TRBD2 (5 bases each). Between the trimmed V and J ends, which lost 1 base and 5 bases, there was a span of 11 bases. Germline CDR1 SGHNT, CDR2 YENEEA. The CDR3 loop spans 14 amino acids. Here the CDR3 DNA reads TGTGCCAGCAGCTTAGCGGGGCAGCCCGAGACCCAGTACTTC. It encodes CASSLAGQPETQYF.

The table lists this clonotype with many counts. The rearrangement links TRBV7-3 to TRBJ2-3; no definite D call. The germline V gene has CDR1 SGHTA and CDR2 FQGTGA. Trimming stripped 5 bases from V and 4 bases from J, with 16 bases between. The CDR3 length is 15 residues. CDR3 in amino acids: CASSPHALASDTQYF. In DNA form, the CDR3 reads TGTGCCAGCAGCCCACATGCTCTGGCCTCAGATACGCAGTATTTT.